One and the same sample provided the 8 T cell receptor beta chains below, sequenced in a study of graft-versus-host responses after intestinal transplantation (dated by TCRdb to about 2021). The time point label, as the study defines it: cells obtained before transplantation from donor or recipient. Their antigen targets remain unknown. Library method: the immunoSEQ multiplex PCR assay. The immuneACCESS repertoire file appears here via TCRdb, limited to in-frame rearrangements. These files lack a portion of the clones; in checked studies, under half of the deficit traces to unresolved V genes, and the cause of the others is not known. This sample gives more than 90,000 clones in total; roughly 93% of them show up just once. The top ten clones comprise approximately 1.2% of the sample. Sample: unstimulated CD8+ T cells sorted from spleen or lymph node cells, taken before transplant. All receptors come from a human donor who was the organ donor for an intestinal transplant.

The chain recombines TRBV29-1 with TRBJ2-2, with 12 bases that match TRBD2. This CDR3 has 16 amino acids. J lost 0 bases, V lost 5 bases, and 4 bases had no gene match. From germline, CDR1 is SQVTM and CDR2 ANQGSEA. The CDR3 nucleotides are TGCAGCGTTTTGCTAGCGGGAGGGCCGAACACCGGGGAGCTGTTTTTT. Amino acids: CSVLLAGGPNTGELFF.

This clone was recorded once. The gene calls are TRBV4-1 and TRBJ2-1; 10 nucleotides agree with TRBD1. Losses at the gene ends were 5 bases for V and 3 bases for J; bases not matched to a gene: 4. The CDR3 contains 15 residues. CDR1 is MGHRA, CDR2 YSYEKL, per germline. CDR3 in amino acids: CASSAGTGDYNEQFF. Here the CDR3 DNA reads TGCGCCAGCAGCGCCGGGACAGGGGACTACAATGAGCAGTTCTTC.

This chain connects TRBV30 to TRBJ1-5; D unresolved. The CDR3 totals 13 residues. V dropped 1 base and J dropped 0 bases, with 4 bases sitting between them. CDR1 GTSNPN and CDR2 SVGIG come from the germline V gene (reference sequence). The CDR3 DNA is TGTGCCTGGAGTGGGGATAGCAATCAGCCCCAGCATTTT. It specifies CAWSGDSNQPQHF.

V gene TRBV30 combines with J gene TRBJ1-2; 7 nucleotides agree with TRBD1. Germline V gene lookup returns CDR1 GTSNPN and CDR2 SVGIG (reference sequence). The ends lost 0 bases at V and 8 bases at J; junction bases unmatched: 9. This CDR3 region has 14 residues. CDR3 nucleotide sequence: TGTGCCTGGAGTGTATTAGAACAGGGGCACGGCTACACCTTC. Amino acid sequence: CAWSVLEQGHGYTF. The whole variable domain, remainder taken from reference TRBV30 and TRBJ1-2, is SQTIHQWPATLVQPVGSPLSLECTVEGTSNPNLYWYRQAAGRGLQLLFYSVGIGQISSEVPQNLSASRPQDRQFILSSKKLLLSDSGFYLCAWSVLEQGHGYTFGSGTRLTVV.

The chain employs TRBV4-1 and TRBJ1-1; TRBD1 is a possible D gene (5 bases). V lost 0 bases and J lost 3, with 14 bases in between. The CDR3 contains 16 residues. The V gene's germline CDR1 is MGHRA and CDR2 YSYEKL. CDR3 amino acids: CASSQDRRGGDTEAFF. The CDR3 nucleotides read TGCGCCAGCAGCCAAGATCGCCGGGGCGGGGACACTGAAGCTTTCTTT.

In this sample, this clone turned up once. The V gene is TRBV5-4, the J gene TRBJ2-3, with no clear D. V dropped 0 bases and J dropped 0 bases, with 5 bases sitting between them. CDR3 length: 14 amino acids. Germline CDR1 SGHNT, CDR2 YYREEE (reference sequence). CDR3 sequence reads: CASSLVASTDTQYF. The CDR3 bases are TGTGCCAGCAGCTTGGTTGCTAGCACAGATACGCAGTATTTT.

The V call is TRBV27, the J call TRBJ2-1; the match to TRBD2 covers 10 bases. The CDR3 loop spans 13 amino acids. J lost 14 bases, V lost 6 bases, and 10 bases had no gene match. CDR1 and CDR2 (germline): MNHEY, SMNVEV (reference sequence). CDR3 nucleotide sequence: TGTGCCAGCAGCTCCCTTTCCGGGACTAGCGAGTTCTTC. It translates to CASSSLSGTSEFF.

This chain joins TRBV9 and TRBJ1-2, with 9 bases lining up with TRBD1. Germline assignment: CDR1 SGDLS and CDR2 YYNGEE. The CDR3 has 15 residues. Germline trimming cut 0 bases from V and 5 bases from J; bases unmatched to any gene: 5. CDR3 amino acids: CASSVDGTGSYGYTF. The CDR3 DNA is TGTGCCAGCAGCGTAGATGGGACAGGGAGTTATGGCTACACCTTC.